This TCR beta chain derives from a study of T cells in women clearing cervical HPV infection (dated by TCRdb to the late 2010s). Context from the whole study: The cases were 20 to 25 women with histologically confirmed HPV16-related CIN3 or worse, and 2 of those women had invasive cancers. The parent cohort enrolled roughly 9,600 women aged 18 or older in Guanacaste, Costa Rica, during about 1992 to 1994 and followed them for over six years. Cases had a median age of about 34 years and controls had a median age of approximately 40, with no significant differences in baseline characteristics. Quality controls consisted of five blinded duplicates per group, for a total of some 60 samples made up of approximately 50 participants and about ten replicates. For cases, the median interval between lesion detection and blood sampling was approximately 150 days, with an interquartile range of roughly 85 to 200 days. Controls were 25 women whose single incident HPV16 infection cleared within 12 months without precancer or cancer developing. Because only a few women had HLA typing data, the possibility that HLA type acted as a confounder could not be ruled out. Blood from cases was drawn at the visit where the lesion was first identified, while blood from controls was drawn once the infection was no longer detected. Nested within Costa Rica's Guanacaste HPV Natural History Study, an exploratory proof-of-principle case-control study compared TCR repertoires across cervical HPV16 outcomes. Cases and controls were matched on age within five years and on year of sample collection.

The study at large found these results: Random forest classifiers combining richness and V gene abundances distinguished cases from controls with an estimated AUC of roughly 0.83. Cases had lower TRBV6-7 relative abundance than controls (about 0.1% versus 0.15%; Bonferroni P = 0.0008). Because of the cross-sectional design, the study could not determine whether the associations came before infection or resulted from infection, and neither effector/memory subsets nor HPV-specific T cells were isolated. Because T-cell numbers per sample were unknown, differences in richness could reflect varying T-cell content rather than repertoire biology. CIN3+ cases had significantly higher TCR repertoire richness than controls across sequencing depths, but evenness did not differ between the groups.

The germline V gene encodes CDR1 SNHLY and CDR2 FYNNEI. Reading from cysteine to phenylalanine, the CDR3 counts 13 amino acids. Only the CDR3 bases that were read are kept: 30 of them, in frame from base 1. Every participant had a single incident cervical HPV16 infection, and prevalent HPV16 infections were excluded. Cervical HPV DNA was detected with MY09/MY11 PCR, and genotyping was done with dot-blot hybridization. Roughly 16 mL of heparinized blood were centrifuged, and the buffy coat was split into aliquots, frozen at -30 degrees C, and then kept at -80 degrees C. QIAGEN kits were used to extract genomic DNA from buffy coat specimens. Comment on this clone: Its recognized antigen is unknown. The CDR3 end is not reached by the read, which stops 3 residues before it; the germline J gene fills it in.

TCR beta CDR3 regions were amplified by multiplex PCR from an average of roughly 1,200 ng genomic DNA per sample using the immunoSEQ assay. The assay corrected primer bias using a complete synthetic TCR repertoire to establish an amplification baseline. The amplicons were sequenced using the Illumina platform. In the paper's pipeline: Sequences were error-corrected by clustering with frequency ratios and a modified nearest-neighbor algorithm, then analyzed in the immunoSEQ Analyzer with IMGT gene definitions. At each rarefaction depth, TCR richness and evenness were averaged over 20 rarefaction repeats, and samples with fewer sequences than the depth were excluded. V, D and J gene relative abundances were compared between groups with Wilcoxon rank sum tests, applying FDR correction. Blinded duplicates gave an intraclass correlation of around 95% for TCR richness and an average of approximately 83% across around 70 gene segments. TCRdb took this table from immuneACCESS and kept in-frame rearrangements with V and J called. Such tables lack part of the clones; where checked against another copy, unresolved V genes explain under half of the gap, and the rest is unexplained. Clone size and V and J calls were adopted from that table, with D and trimming inferred from the DNA. This sample's table lists about 24,000 clones. Of the sample, less than 6% is held by the ten largest clones.

The sequence came from a woman aged 18-70 years with a cervical HPV16 infection that either progressed to CIN3+ or cleared (not recorded which). The chain joins TRBV2 to TRBJ1-2; 9 bases in between match TRBD1. Sample: blood buffy coat. The CDR3 protein sequence reads: CASSGQGVDTYTF. The covered CDR3 bases are TGTGCCAGCAGTGGACAGGGGGTAGATACC.